This T cell receptor beta chain was sequenced in a study of OX40 agonist ivuxolimab in advanced cancers. Study summary: Dose-escalation patients' cancers were hepatocellular carcinoma, melanoma, renal cell or head and neck cancer. Two cutaneous melanoma patients and one hepatocellular carcinoma patient, three in all, had partial responses.

The method was immunoSEQ multiplex PCR; TCRdb's version includes in-frame clones alone and lacks a portion of them. The table records about 88,000 clones, approximately 85% of them present only once. Trimming pared 3 bases from V and 14 bases from J, leaving 20 bases between. Germline V gene sequence: CDR1 SGHNT, CDR2 YENEEA. The CDR3 has 14 residues. This receptor was identified in an adult with an advanced solid tumor such as melanoma, head and neck, liver or kidney cancer. The material sequenced was CD4+ or CD8+ T cells sorted from blood, taken in a trial of the OX40 agonist ivuxolimab. The genes are TRBV11-3 and TRBJ2-4; possibly TRBD1 or TRBD2 for D (6 bases each). CDR3 bases: TGTGCCAGCAGCTTCGACGGGCAAGGGGGGCGCAAGTACTTC. It is translated as CASSFDGQGGRKYF.